A single T cell receptor beta chain is shown here with its context. This sample was taken from a study of T cell responses to AZD1222 COVID-19 vaccine. Libraries were prepared by immunoSEQ multiplex PCR; TCRdb keeps only in-frame clonotypes and omits some of them. The table has 100,000 to 150,000 clones, about nine tenths seen once. The CDR3 spans 17 residues. V shed 3 bases and J shed 8 bases, with 23 bases lying between them. Germline V gene sequence: CDR1 LNHNV, CDR2 YYDKDF (reference sequence). This chain links TRBV15 with TRBJ2-1; D possibly corresponds to TRBD2 (7 bases). This TCR was sampled from an adult in good health. The material sequenced was peripheral blood, taken on day 0 of MenACWY control vaccination. The CDR3 protein is CATSRGAGAITSYEQFF. The CDR3 DNA is TGTGCCACCAGCAGGGGCGCGGGGGCCATAACTAGCTATGAGCAGTTCTTC.